This TCR beta chain was documented in a study of CD4 and CD8 cells across lung adenocarcinoma regions. The patients had localized lung adenocarcinoma, a non-small cell subtype. With 6 bases removed from V and 7 bases from J, the gap between germline ends came to 15 bases. CDR3 length: 13 residues. Germline CDR1 and CDR2: SNHLY and FYNNEI. MiXCR was run by TCRdb on the PCR reads, yielding one entry per CDR3 protein. The table has about 27,000 distinct CDR3 sequences, 50% to 55% seen once. The chain joins TRBV2 to TRBJ1-2; a possible D gene is TRBD1 (6 bases). The sequence derives from a male donor with lung adenocarcinoma. The CD4 and CD8 labels of this study may be unreliable. The sample was CD8+ T cells from the center of a lung tumor. This chain's CDR3 is CASRGAGPLGYTF. CDR3 in DNA: TGTGCCAGCAGGGGGGCCGGCCCCCTTGGCTACACCTTC.